The 8 T cell receptor beta chains below all came from one sample that was sequenced in a study of blood T cell repertoires in COVID-19. Assay: immunoSEQ multiplex PCR; the TCRdb copy retains only in-frame clones and omits some. The repertoire includes about 180,000 clones, roughly 81% of them detected once, and about 12% sits in the top ten. The material sequenced was peripheral blood. Every receptor here comes from a woman older than 75 with COVID-19, enrolled during active disease.

This clone was seen once. This sequence joins TRBV5-5 and TRBJ2-7, with 12 positions matching TRBD2. This CDR3 contains 15 residues. Germline values: CDR1 SGHKS, CDR2 YYEKEE (reference sequence). Losses at the gene ends were 1 base for V and 4 bases for J; bases not matched to a gene: 3. Here the CDR3 reads CASSLRLAGVYEQYF. The CDR3 nucleotides read TGTGCCAGCAGCTTGAGACTAGCGGGAGTTTACGAGCAGTACTTC.

The chain employs TRBV7-8 and TRBJ1-2; 8 positions agree with TRBD1. J gave up 4 bases and V 0 bases, and 7 bases lay outside the gene matches. Germline values: CDR1 SGHVS, CDR2 FQNEAQ. This CDR3 spans 16 amino acids. DNA of the CDR3: TGTGCCAGCAGCTTAGCAGGCAGGGGGCCGGGCTATGGCTACACCTTC. Its translation is CASSLAGRGPGYGYTF.

CDR3: CASSTREPGYGYTF. The DNA of the CDR3 is TGTGCCAGCAGTACCCGGGAGCCAGGCTATGGCTACACCTTC. The chain couples TRBV6-5 to TRBJ1-2; D ambiguous. V lost 5 bases and J 4 bases, leaving 14 bases between the germline ends. The CDR3 extends over 14 amino acids. Germline-derived CDR1 and CDR2 are MNHEY and SVGAGI.

The rearrangement links TRBV4-1 to TRBJ1-1; D call uncertain. Germline values: CDR1 MGHRA, CDR2 YSYEKL. The CDR3 consists of 16 residues. V lost 1 base and J lost 0, with 12 bases in between. CDR3 loop: CASSQGGGIMNTEAFF. In DNA form, the CDR3 reads TGCGCCAGCAGCCAAGGGGGAGGGATTATGAACACTGAAGCTTTCTTT.

The chain carries TRBV5-1 and TRBJ2-5; 11 bases fit TRBD2. This CDR3 comprises 15 residues. Trimming cost V 3 bases and J 1 base; bases outside gene matches: 2. The germline CDR1 and CDR2 sequences are SGHRS and YFSETQ. The CDR3 coding sequence is TGCGCCAGCAGCTCAGGACTAGCGGGCCAAGAGACCCAGTACTTC. Amino acid sequence: CASSSGLAGQETQYF. The whole variable domain, filled in from reference TRBV5-1 and TRBJ2-5, reads KAGVTQTPRYLIKTRGQQVTLSCSPISGHRSVSWYQQTPGQGLQFLFEYFSETQRNKGNFPGRFSGRQFSNSRSEMNVSTLELGDSALYLCASSSGLAGQETQYFGPGTRLLVL.

This clone was observed a few times. In the same sample, other DNA sequences code for this CDR3. The J gene is TRBJ1-3, the V gene TRBV5-1; the D is unclear. The CDR3 loop spans 14 amino acids. Germline V lookup: CDR1 SGHRS, CDR2 YFSETQ. V lost 2 bases, J lost 0 bases, and 6 bases lay in between. The CDR3 loop is CASSLQSSGNTIYF. The CDR3 bases are TGCGCCAGCAGCTTACAGAGCTCTGGAAACACCATATATTTT.

This clone was recorded only once. V gene TRBV27 combines with J gene TRBJ2-7; D gene uncertain. CDR3 size: 14 residues. Germline lookup yields CDR1 MNHEY and CDR2 SMNVEV (reference sequence). Trimming cost V 3 bases and J 4 bases, with 13 bases left between them. The CDR3 spells CASSFRSASYEQYF. CDR3 DNA: TGTGCCAGCAGTTTTCGGTCTGCGTCGTACGAGCAGTACTTC.

This clone was found a few times. The chain employs TRBV5-1 and TRBJ2-5, with 8 bases matching TRBD1. V was clipped by 0 bases and J by 5 bases; unmatched bases: 12. The CDR3 covers 17 residues. Germline CDR1 SGHRS, CDR2 YFSETQ. This CDR3 reads CASSLALGQGAGETQYF. CDR3 sequence (DNA): TGCGCCAGCAGCTTGGCCCTAGGCCAGGGGGCAGGGGAGACCCAGTACTTC.